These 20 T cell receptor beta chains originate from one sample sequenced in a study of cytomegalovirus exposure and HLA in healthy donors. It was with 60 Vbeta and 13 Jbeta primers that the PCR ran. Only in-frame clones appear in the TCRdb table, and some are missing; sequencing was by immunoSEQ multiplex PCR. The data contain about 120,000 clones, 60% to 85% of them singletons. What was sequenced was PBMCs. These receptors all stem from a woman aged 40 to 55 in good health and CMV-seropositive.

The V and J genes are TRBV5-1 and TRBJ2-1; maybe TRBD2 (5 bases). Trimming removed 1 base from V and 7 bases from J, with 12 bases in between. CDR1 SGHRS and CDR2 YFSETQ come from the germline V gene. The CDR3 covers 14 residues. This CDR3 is CASSLKLEKNEQFF. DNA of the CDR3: TGCGCCAGCAGCTTGAAACTAGAAAAGAATGAGCAGTTCTTC.

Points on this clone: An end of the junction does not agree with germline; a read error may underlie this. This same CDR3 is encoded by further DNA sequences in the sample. DNA of the CDR3: TGCGCCAGCAGCCTTAGGTCCGAGGGCAGGTCAGATTCCCCCCTCCACTTT. Translated, it gives CASSLRSEGRSDSPLHF. The chain carries TRBV4-1 and TRBJ1-6; no clear D. This CDR3 has 17 amino acids. CDR1 and CDR2 from the germline V gene are MGHRA and YSYEKL.

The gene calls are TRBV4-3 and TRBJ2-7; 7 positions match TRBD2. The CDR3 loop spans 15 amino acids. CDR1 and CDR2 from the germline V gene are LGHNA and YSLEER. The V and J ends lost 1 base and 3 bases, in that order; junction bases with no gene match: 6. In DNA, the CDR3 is TGCGCCAGCAGCCAAGGTACCGGACTAGGCTACGAGCAGTACTTC. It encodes CASSQGTGLGYEQYF.

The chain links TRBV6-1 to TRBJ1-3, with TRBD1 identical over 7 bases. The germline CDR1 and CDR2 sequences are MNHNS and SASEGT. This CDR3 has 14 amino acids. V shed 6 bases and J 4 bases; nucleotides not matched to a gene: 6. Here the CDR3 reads CASSEGARGNTIYF. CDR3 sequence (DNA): TGTGCCAGCAGCGAGGGGGCGCGAGGAAACACCATATATTTT.

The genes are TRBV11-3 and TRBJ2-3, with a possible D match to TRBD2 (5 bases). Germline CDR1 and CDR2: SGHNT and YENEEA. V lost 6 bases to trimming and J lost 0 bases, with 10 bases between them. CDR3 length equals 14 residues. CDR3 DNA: TGTGCCAGCAGTTCAGGAGGTAGCACAGATACGCAGTATTTT. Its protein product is CASSSGGSTDTQYF.

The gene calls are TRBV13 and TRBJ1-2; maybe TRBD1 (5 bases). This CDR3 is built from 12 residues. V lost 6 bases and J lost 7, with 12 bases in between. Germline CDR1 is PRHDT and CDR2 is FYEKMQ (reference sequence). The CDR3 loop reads CASSFLGGGYTF. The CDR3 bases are TGTGCCAGCAGTTTCCTCGGGGGTGGCTACACCTTC.

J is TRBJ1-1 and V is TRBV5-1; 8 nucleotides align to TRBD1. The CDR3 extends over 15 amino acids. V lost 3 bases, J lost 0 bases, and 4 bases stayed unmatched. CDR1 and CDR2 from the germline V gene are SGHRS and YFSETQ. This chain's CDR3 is CASSSTGALNTEAFF. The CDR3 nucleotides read TGCGCCAGCAGCTCGACAGGGGCGTTGAACACTGAAGCTTTCTTT.

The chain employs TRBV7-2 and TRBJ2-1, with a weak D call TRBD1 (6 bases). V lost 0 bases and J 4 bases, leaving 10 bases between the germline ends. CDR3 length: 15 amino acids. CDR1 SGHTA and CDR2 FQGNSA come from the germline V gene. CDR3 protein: CASSLARGLYNEQFF. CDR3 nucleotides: TGTGCCAGCAGCTTAGCCAGGGGCCTATACAATGAGCAGTTCTTC.

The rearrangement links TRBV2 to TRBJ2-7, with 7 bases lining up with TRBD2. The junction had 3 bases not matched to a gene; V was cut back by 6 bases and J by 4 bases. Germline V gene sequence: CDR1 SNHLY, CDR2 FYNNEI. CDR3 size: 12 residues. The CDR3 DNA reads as TGTGCCAGCAGCCGCGGGAGTTACGAGCAGTACTTC. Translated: CASSRGSYEQYF.

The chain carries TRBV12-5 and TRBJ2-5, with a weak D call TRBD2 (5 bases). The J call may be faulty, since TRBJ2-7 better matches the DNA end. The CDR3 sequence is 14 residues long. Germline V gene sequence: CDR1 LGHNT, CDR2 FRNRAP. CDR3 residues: CASGRDGNSYEQYF. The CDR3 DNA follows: TGTGCTAGTGGCCGCGACGGGAACTCCTACGAGCAGTACTTC.

CDR3: CASSYSGTLDGNQPQHF. CDR3 sequence (DNA): TGTGCCAGCAGTTACTCAGGGACTTTGGATGGCAATCAGCCCCAGCATTTT. The gene calls are TRBV6-8 and TRBJ1-5; a possible D gene is TRBD1 (5 bases). Germline V CDR1 and CDR2: MNHGY, SAAAGT. V was shortened by 0 bases and J by 2 bases, with 14 bases between the two germline ends. The CDR3 length is 17 residues.

The CDR3 sequence: CSVGPLGRDGELFF. The CDR3 DNA reads TGCAGCGTTGGACCCCTTGGGCGCGACGGGGAGCTGTTTTTT. The chain combines TRBV29-1 with TRBJ2-2; no reliable D call. This CDR3 has 14 amino acids. Trimming stripped 4 bases from V and 7 bases from J, with 16 bases between. Per germline, CDR1 SQVTM and CDR2 ANQGSEA.

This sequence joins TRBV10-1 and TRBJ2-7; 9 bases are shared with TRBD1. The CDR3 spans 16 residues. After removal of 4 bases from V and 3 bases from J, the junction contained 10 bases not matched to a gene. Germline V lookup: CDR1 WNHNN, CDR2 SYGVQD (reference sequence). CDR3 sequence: CASSGSGTGKIYEQYF. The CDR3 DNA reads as TGCGCCAGCAGTGGGTCGGGGACAGGGAAGATCTACGAGCAGTACTTC.

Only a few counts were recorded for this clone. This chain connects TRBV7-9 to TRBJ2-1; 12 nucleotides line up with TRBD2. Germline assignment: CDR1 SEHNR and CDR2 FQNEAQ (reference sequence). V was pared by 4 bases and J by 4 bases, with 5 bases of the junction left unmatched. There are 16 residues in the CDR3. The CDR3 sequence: CASSSTSGRRYNEQFF. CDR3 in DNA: TGTGCCAGCAGCTCCACTAGCGGGAGGAGGTACAATGAGCAGTTCTTC.

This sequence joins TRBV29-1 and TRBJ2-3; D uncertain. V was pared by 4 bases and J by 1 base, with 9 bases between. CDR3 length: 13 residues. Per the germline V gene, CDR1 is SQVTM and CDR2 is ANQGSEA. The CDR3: CSVGVLGTDTQYF. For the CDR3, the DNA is TGCAGCGTTGGCGTTTTGGGCACAGATACGCAGTATTTT.

The DNA for the CDR3 is TGTGCCAGCAGTTACGAGGGGGCTTATGGCTACACCTTC. It specifies CASSYEGAYGYTF. The chain uses TRBV6-5 and TRBJ1-2; 7 bases fit TRBD1. This CDR3 is built from 13 residues. V was clipped by 2 bases and J by 5 bases; unmatched bases: 2. Germline V gene sequence: CDR1 MNHEY, CDR2 SVGAGI.

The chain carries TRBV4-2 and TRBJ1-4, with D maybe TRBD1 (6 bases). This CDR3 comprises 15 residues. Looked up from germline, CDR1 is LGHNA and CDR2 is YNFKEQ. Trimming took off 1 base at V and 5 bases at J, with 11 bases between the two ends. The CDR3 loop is CASSQGTGSNEKLFF. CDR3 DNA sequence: TGTGCCAGCAGCCAAGGTACAGGGTCCAATGAAAAACTGTTTTTT.

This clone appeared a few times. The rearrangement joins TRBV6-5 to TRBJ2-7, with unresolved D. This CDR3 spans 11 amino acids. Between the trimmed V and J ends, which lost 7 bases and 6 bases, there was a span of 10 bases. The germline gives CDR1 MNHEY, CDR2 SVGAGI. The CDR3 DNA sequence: TGTGCCAGCACCCTACTGCCCGAGCAGTACTTC. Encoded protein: CASTLLPEQYF.

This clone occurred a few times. CDR3: CASSSRSSYNEQFF. In DNA form, the CDR3 reads TGTGCCAGCAGTTCCAGAAGCTCCTACAATGAGCAGTTCTTC. The chain links TRBV27 to TRBJ2-1; D unclear. CDR1 is MNHEY, CDR2 SMNVEV, per germline (reference sequence). V was pared by 4 bases and J by 0 bases, with 7 bases between. The CDR3 has 14 amino acids.

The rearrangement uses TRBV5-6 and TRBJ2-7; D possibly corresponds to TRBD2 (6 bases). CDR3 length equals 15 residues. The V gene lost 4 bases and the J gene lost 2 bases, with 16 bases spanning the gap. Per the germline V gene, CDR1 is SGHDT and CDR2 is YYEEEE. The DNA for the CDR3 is TGTGCCAGCAGCCTTAGGGAGCGGGCGCCCTACGAGCAGTACTTC. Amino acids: CASSLRERAPYEQYF.